Shown below are 16 T cell receptor beta chains from a single sample sequenced in a study of PD-1 blockade in classical Hodgkin lymphoma. The data were produced by immunoSEQ multiplex PCR, yet TCRdb's version contains in-frame clones alone and is incomplete. This table holds approximately 80,000 clones, roughly nine tenths found once. Every single patient, without exception, relapsed after autologous stem cell transplantation, and brentuximab vedotin exposure varied. The specimen was peripheral blood mononuclear cells (PBMCs), collected at baseline. These receptors were taken from a human donor with classical Hodgkin lymphoma.

This sequence joins TRBV7-9 and TRBJ2-2, with 8 bases identical to TRBD2. The CDR3 runs to 15 residues. V lost 5 bases and J lost 7; bases outside the gene matches: 9. Germline values: CDR1 SEHNR, CDR2 FQNEAQ (reference sequence). Here the CDR3 DNA reads TGTGCCAGCAGCGAGAGCGGGAGAAAGTTCGGGGAGCTGTTTTTT. Residues: CASSESGRKFGELFF.

The rearrangement links TRBV27 to TRBJ1-2; no reliable D call. The CDR3 extends over 15 amino acids. The V end lost 2 bases, the J end lost 4 bases, and 14 bases lay between the germline ends. Germline V gives CDR1 MNHEY, CDR2 SMNVEV (reference sequence). The CDR3 nucleotides are TGTGCCAGCAGTTTAAGTCCACAGACTCGCTATGGCTACACCTTC. It specifies CASSLSPQTRYGYTF.

The genes are TRBV5-5 and TRBJ1-5; 8 bases align to TRBD1. The germline gives CDR1 SGHKS, CDR2 YYEKEE (reference sequence). V dropped 4 bases and J dropped 7; count of bases not matched to a gene: 7. The CDR3 is 14 amino acids. The CDR3 loop is CASSRQGAGQPQHF. For the CDR3, the DNA is TGTGCCAGCAGCCGGCAGGGGGCAGGACAGCCCCAGCATTTT.

For this clone: Germline and junction disagree at one end, which may indicate a read error. The chain carries TRBV28 and TRBJ2-7; TRBD1 matches 8 bases. This CDR3 spans 12 amino acids. Per germline, CDR1 MDHEN and CDR2 SYDVKM. The CDR3 loop reads CAGSFDRGEQYF. Written as DNA, the CDR3 is TGTGCCGGCAGTTTCGACAGGGGCGAGCAGTACTTC. The full variable domain, completed using reference TRBV28 and TRBJ2-7, is DVKVTQSSRYLVKRTGEKVFLECVQDMDHENMFWYRQDPGLGLRLIYFSYDVKMKEKGDIPEGYSVSREKKERFSLILESASTNQTSMYLCAGSFDRGEQYFGPGTRLTVT.

V gene TRBV7-2 combines with J gene TRBJ2-1; TRBD1 aligns across 8 bases. The CDR3 consists of 15 residues. V was pared by 5 bases and J by 4 bases, with 7 bases of the junction left unmatched. The germline V gene has CDR1 SGHTA and CDR2 FQGNSA. The CDR3 DNA is TGTGCCAGCAGCCCCGGACAGGGTCTATACAATGAGCAGTTCTTC. Its translation is CASSPGQGLYNEQFF.

This chain connects TRBV6-5 to TRBJ2-7, with D possibly matching TRBD2 (5 bases). The germline CDR1 and CDR2 sequences are MNHEY and SVGAGI. The V gene lost 5 bases and the J gene lost 3 bases, with 14 bases spanning the gap. The CDR3 loop spans 14 amino acids. The CDR3: CASSRGLGIYEQYF. For the CDR3, the DNA is TGTGCCAGCAGTCGCGGACTGGGGATCTACGAGCAGTACTTC.

V usage is TRBV5-1 and J usage is TRBJ2-1; unclear D gene. With 4 bases removed from V and 8 bases from J, the gap between germline ends came to 13 bases. The CDR3 extends over 13 amino acids. Germline CDR1 reads SGHRS; CDR2 reads YFSETQ. The CDR3, as DNA: TGCGCCAGCAGCGTTCAGAGCTTAGATGAGCAGTTCTTC. It encodes CASSVQSLDEQFF.

This clone was seen a single time. The V and J genes are TRBV19 and TRBJ1-2; the match to TRBD1 covers 10 bases. Trimming cost V 5 bases and J 3 bases; bases outside gene matches: 3. From germline, CDR1 is LNHDA and CDR2 SQIVND (reference sequence). The CDR3 contains 14 residues. The CDR3 region has the DNA TGTGCCAGTAGTGTGACAGGGGGCTACTATGGCTACACCTTC. Translating gives CASSVTGGYYGYTF.

The chain combines TRBV11-2 with TRBJ2-3, with a weak D call TRBD2 (5 bases). V lost 7 bases and J 0 bases, leaving 17 bases between the germline ends. CDR1 is SGHAT and CDR2 is FQNNGV in the germline V gene. The CDR3 length is 16 residues. The CDR3 is CASNRNPGISTDTQYF. The CDR3 nucleotides read TGTGCCAGCAATCGTAATCCGGGAATAAGCACAGATACGCAGTATTTT.

The chain employs TRBV30 and TRBJ2-7; D may be TRBD1 (6 bases). CDR1 and CDR2 from the germline V gene are GTSNPN and SVGIG (reference sequence). V was trimmed by 3 bases and J by 0 bases, leaving 18 bases between them. CDR3 size: 16 residues. Here the CDR3 reads CAWRPVRGTHSYEQYF. CDR3 coding DNA: TGTGCCTGGAGGCCTGTTAGGGGGACCCACTCCTACGAGCAGTACTTC. The whole variable domain, filled in from reference TRBV30 and TRBJ2-7, reads SQTIHQWPATLVQPVGSPLSLECTVEGTSNPNLYWYRQAAGRGLQLLFYSVGIGQISSEVPQNLSASRPQDRQFILSSKKLLLSDSGFYLCAWRPVRGTHSYEQYFGPGTRLTVT.

This rearrangement joins TRBV28 to TRBJ2-7; TRBD2 is a possible D gene (6 bases). Germline V gene lookup returns CDR1 MDHEN and CDR2 SYDVKM. The germline V and J ends were trimmed by 3 bases and 0 bases, with 15 bases remaining between them. This CDR3 is 16 amino acids long. The CDR3 region has the DNA TGTGCCAGCAGTTTTTTTGTCGGGGGTTACTCCTACGAGCAGTACTTC. Amino acid sequence: CASSFFVGGYSYEQYF.

V and J are TRBV7-6 and TRBJ2-3; TRBD2 aligns across 14 bases. Germline V gene lookup returns CDR1 SGHVS and CDR2 FNYEAQ. Trimming cost V 5 bases and J 6 bases; bases outside gene matches: 10. The CDR3 totals 17 residues. In nucleotides, the CDR3 is TGTGCCAGCAGCCCAGCGGGACTAGCGGGAGTTGGGGATACGCAGTATTTT. The encoded protein is CASSPAGLAGVGDTQYF.

This chain connects TRBV27 to TRBJ2-7; the match to TRBD2 covers 8 bases. After removal of 3 bases from V and 2 bases from J, the junction contained 3 bases not matched to a gene. Per germline, CDR1 MNHEY and CDR2 SMNVEV (reference sequence). This CDR3 contains 14 residues. The CDR3, as DNA: TGTGCCAGCAGTTTCAGCGGGAGTGCCTACGAGCAGTACTTC. Amino acid sequence: CASSFSGSAYEQYF.

The V and J genes are TRBV4-1 and TRBJ2-7; D call uncertain. The length of the CDR3 is 16 residues. The V gene lost 5 bases and the J gene lost 2 bases, with 19 bases spanning the gap. CDR1 and CDR2 (germline): MGHRA, YSYEKL. The CDR3 here is CASSLAASRKTYEQYF. The CDR3 coding sequence is TGCGCCAGCAGCTTGGCGGCCTCACGGAAGACCTACGAGCAGTACTTC.

J is TRBJ1-2 and V is TRBV10-3; 7 bases match TRBD1. Trimming removed 3 bases from V and 0 bases from J; junction bases left unmatched: 16. This CDR3 comprises 19 residues. Germline CDR1 and CDR2: ENHRY and SYGVKD. For the CDR3, the DNA is TGTGCCATCAGTGATCAGTCCCGGGCAGGGGGTGACACTAACTATGGCTACACCTTC. Amino acid sequence: CAISDQSRAGGDTNYGYTF.

This chain uses TRBV5-6 with TRBJ1-3, with D possibly TRBD1 on 6 matching bases. The V gene lost 2 bases and the J gene lost 7 bases, with 13 bases spanning the gap. The CDR3 sequence is 14 residues long. Germline V CDR1 and CDR2: SGHDT, YYEEEE. Written as DNA, the CDR3 is TGTGCCAGCAGCTTATGGGGGGCGCGGAACACCATATATTTT. The encoded protein is CASSLWGARNTIYF.